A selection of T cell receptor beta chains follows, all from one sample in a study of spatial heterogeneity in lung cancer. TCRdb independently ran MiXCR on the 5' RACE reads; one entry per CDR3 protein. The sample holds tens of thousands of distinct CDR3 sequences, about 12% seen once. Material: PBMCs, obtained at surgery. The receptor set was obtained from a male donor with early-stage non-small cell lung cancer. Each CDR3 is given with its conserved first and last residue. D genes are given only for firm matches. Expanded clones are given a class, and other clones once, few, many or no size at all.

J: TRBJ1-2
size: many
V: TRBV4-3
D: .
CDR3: CASSQDRPVSYGYTF
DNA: TGCGCCAGCAGCCAAGATAGGCCAGTTTCTTATGGCTACACCTTC

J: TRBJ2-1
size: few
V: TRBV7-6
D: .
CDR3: CASSLAPYTGPRNEQFF
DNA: TGTGCCAGCAGCTTAGCACCTTATACGGGGCCCCGCAATGAGCAGTTCTTC

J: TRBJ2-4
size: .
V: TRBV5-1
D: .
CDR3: CASSLGLQNIQYF
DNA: TGCGCCAGCAGCTTGGGGCTCCAAAACATTCAGTACTTC

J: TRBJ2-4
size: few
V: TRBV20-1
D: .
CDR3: CSARDHLAFAKNIQYF
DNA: TGCAGTGCTAGAGACCATCTGGCTTTCGCCAAAAACATTCAGTACTTC

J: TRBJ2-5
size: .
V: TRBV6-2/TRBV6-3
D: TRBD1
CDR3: CASSIRGRRETQYF
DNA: TGTGCCAGCAGTATCAGGGGGCGCAGAGAGACCCAGTACTTC

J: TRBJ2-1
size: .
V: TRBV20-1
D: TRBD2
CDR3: CSAREQASGNYNEQFF
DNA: TGCAGTGCTAGAGAACAGGCTAGCGGGAATTACAATGAGCAGTTCTTC

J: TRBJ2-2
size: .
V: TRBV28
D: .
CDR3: CASSLDMAGAGELFF
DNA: TGTGCCAGCAGTTTAGATATGGCGGGCGCCGGGGAGCTGTTTTTT

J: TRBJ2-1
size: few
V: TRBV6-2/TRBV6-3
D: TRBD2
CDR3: CASRTGLAGYNEQFF
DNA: TGTGCCAGCAGGACGGGACTAGCGGGCTACAATGAGCAGTTCTTC

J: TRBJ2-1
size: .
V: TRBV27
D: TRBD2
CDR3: CASSVAGGMNEQFF
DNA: TGTGCCAGCAGTGTAGCGGGGGGGATGAATGAGCAGTTCTTC

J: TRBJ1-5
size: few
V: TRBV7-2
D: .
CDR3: CASSFRTNQPQHF
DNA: TGTGCCAGCAGCTTCCGGACCAATCAGCCCCAGCATTTT

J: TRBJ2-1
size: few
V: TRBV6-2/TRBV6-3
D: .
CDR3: CASSYYIAKPNNEQFF
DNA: TGTGCCAGCAGTTACTATATTGCGAAACCAAACAATGAGCAGTTCTTC

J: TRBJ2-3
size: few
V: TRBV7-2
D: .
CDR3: CASTSRGPGTDTQYF
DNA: TGTGCCAGCACCTCCCGGGGGCCTGGAACAGATACGCAGTATTTT

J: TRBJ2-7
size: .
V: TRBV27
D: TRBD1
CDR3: CASSFAPGTGSHEQYF
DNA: TGTGCCAGCAGTTTCGCCCCCGGGACAGGGTCGCACGAGCAGTACTTC

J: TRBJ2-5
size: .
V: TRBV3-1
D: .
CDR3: CASSQFETQYF
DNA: TGTGCCAGCAGCCAATTTGAGACCCAGTACTTC

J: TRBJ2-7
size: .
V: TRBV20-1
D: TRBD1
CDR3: CSARDPGQGVYEQYF
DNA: TGCAGTGCTAGAGATCCCGGACAGGGGGTATACGAGCAGTACTTC

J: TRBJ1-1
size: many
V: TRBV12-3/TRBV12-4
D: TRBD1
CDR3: CASSAPGQGSGYTEAFF
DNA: TGTGCCAGCAGCGCCCCCGGACAGGGGTCAGGGTACACTGAAGCTTTCTTT

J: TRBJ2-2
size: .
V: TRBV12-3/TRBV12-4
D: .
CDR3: CASRETGTGELFF
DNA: TGTGCCAGCAGGGAGACAGGCACCGGGGAGCTGTTTTTT

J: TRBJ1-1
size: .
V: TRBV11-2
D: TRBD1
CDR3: CASSLETGGGKEAFF
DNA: TGTGCCAGCAGCTTAGAGACAGGGGGCGGGAAAGAAGCTTTCTTT

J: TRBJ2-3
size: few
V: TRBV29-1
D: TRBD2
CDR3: CSVRGLAEGSTDTQYF
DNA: TGCAGCGTTAGGGGACTAGCGGAAGGAAGCACAGATACGCAGTATTTT

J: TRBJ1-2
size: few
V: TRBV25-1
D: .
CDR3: CASSESGFLGYGYTF
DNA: TGTGCCAGCAGTGAATCAGGGTTCCTAGGCTATGGCTACACCTTC

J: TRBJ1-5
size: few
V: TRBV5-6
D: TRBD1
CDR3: CASSPGTGGYQPQHF
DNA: TGTGCCAGCAGCCCCGGGACAGGGGGCTATCAGCCCCAGCATTTT

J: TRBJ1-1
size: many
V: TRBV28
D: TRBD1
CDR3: CASRRGLGATEAFF
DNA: TGTGCCAGCAGAAGGGGGCTGGGGGCCACTGAAGCTTTCTTT

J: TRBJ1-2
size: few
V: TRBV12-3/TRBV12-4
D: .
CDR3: CASSFGENYGYTF
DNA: TGTGCCAGCAGTTTTGGGGAGAACTATGGCTACACCTTC

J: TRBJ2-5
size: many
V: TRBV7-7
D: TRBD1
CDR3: CASSFDRGSETQYF
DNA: TGTGCTAGCAGCTTCGACAGGGGAAGCGAGACCCAGTACTTC

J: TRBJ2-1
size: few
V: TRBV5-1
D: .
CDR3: CASSLGSRSSYNEQFF
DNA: TGCGCCAGCAGCTTGGGCTCGAGAAGCTCCTACAATGAGCAGTTCTTC

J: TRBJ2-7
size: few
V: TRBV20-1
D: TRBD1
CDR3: CSARTGTGAKEQYF
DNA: TGCAGTGCTAGAACCGGGACAGGGGCGAAGGAGCAGTACTTC

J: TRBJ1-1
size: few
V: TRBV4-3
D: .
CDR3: CASSQFGRLSEAFF
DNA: TGCGCCAGCAGCCAATTTGGCCGGTTATCTGAAGCTTTCTTT

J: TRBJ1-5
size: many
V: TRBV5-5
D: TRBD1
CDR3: CASSLFTGTGGGQPQHF
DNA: TGTGCCAGCAGCTTGTTTACCGGGACAGGGGGTGGACAGCCCCAGCATTTT

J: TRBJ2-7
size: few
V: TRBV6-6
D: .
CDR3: CASSYRREQYF
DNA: TGTGCCAGCAGTTACCGCCGGGAGCAGTACTTC

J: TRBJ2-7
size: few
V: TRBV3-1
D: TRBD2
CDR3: CASSHGGNGYEQYF
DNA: TGTGCCAGCAGCCACGGGGGGAACGGCTACGAGCAGTACTTC

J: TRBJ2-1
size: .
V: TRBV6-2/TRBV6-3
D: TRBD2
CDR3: CASSLSSGGRGEQFF
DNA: TGTGCCAGCAGTTTATCTAGCGGGGGCAGGGGTGAGCAGTTCTTC

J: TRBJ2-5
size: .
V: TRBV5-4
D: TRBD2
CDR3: CASSPPVAGGTETQYF
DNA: TGTGCCAGCAGCCCCCCGGTAGCGGGAGGAACCGAGACCCAGTACTTC

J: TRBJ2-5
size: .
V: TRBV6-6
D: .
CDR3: CASSYPAGTETQYF
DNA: TGTGCCAGCAGTTACCCCGCGGGGACAGAGACCCAGTACTTC

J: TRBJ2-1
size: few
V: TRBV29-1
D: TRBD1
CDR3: CSAKTGTGGVEQFF
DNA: TGCAGCGCTAAGACCGGGACAGGGGGCGTTGAGCAGTTCTTC

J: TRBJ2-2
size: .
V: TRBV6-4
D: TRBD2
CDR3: CASKRGPQDTGELFF
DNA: TGTGCCAGCAAGCGGGGACCGCAGGACACCGGGGAGCTGTTTTTT

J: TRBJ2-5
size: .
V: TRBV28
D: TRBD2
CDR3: CASRPVGGRAQETQYF
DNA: TGTGCCAGCAGGCCCGTGGGCGGGAGGGCCCAAGAGACCCAGTACTTC

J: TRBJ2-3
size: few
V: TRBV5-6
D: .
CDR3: CASSLLATGGTDTQYF
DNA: TGTGCCAGCAGCTTGTTGGCAACGGGAGGCACAGATACGCAGTATTTT

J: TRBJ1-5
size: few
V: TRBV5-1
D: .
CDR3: CASSLGPDSNQPQHF
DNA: TGCGCCAGCAGCTTGGGACCTGATAGCAATCAGCCCCAGCATTTT

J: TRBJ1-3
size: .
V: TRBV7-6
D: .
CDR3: CASSLSWQGGRNTIYF
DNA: TGTGCCAGCAGCTTATCATGGCAGGGTGGTAGAAACACCATATATTTT

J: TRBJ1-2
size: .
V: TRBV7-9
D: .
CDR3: CASSFLGTTTGYTF
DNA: TGTGCCAGCAGCTTCCTGGGCACGACGACGGGCTACACCTTC

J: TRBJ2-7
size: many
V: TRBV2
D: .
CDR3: CASTARGLSYEQYF
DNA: TGTGCCAGCACCGCGCGGGGGCTTTCCTACGAGCAGTACTTC

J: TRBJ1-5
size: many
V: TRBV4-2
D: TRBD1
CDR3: CASSQPGQADQPQHF
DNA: TGTGCCAGCAGCCAACCCGGACAGGCAGATCAGCCCCAGCATTTT

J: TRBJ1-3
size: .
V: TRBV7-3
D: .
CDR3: CASSQGPGNTIYF
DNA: TGTGCCAGCAGCCAAGGTCCTGGAAACACCATATATTTT

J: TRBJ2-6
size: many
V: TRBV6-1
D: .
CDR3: CASLARSSGANVLTF
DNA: TGTGCCAGCTTGGCAAGAAGCTCTGGGGCCAACGTCCTGACTTTC

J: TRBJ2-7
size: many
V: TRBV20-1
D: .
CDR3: CSAKGPDRADEQYF
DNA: TGCAGTGCCAAAGGACCCGACAGAGCGGACGAGCAGTACTTC

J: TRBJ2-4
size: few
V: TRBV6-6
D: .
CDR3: CASSYPGEGNIQYF
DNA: TGTGCCAGCAGTTATCCCGGTGAGGGGAACATTCAGTACTTC

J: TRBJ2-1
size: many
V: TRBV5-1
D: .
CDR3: CASSLGGEIDNEQFF
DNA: TGCGCCAGCAGCTTGGGCGGGGAAATCGACAATGAGCAGTTCTTC

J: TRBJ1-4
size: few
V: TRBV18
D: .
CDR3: CASSPPSLPNEKLFF
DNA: TGTGCCAGCTCACCACCGTCTTTACCTAATGAAAAACTGTTTTTT

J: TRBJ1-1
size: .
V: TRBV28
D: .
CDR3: CASSFRGHYTEAFF
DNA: TGTGCCAGCAGTTTTAGGGGACACTACACTGAAGCTTTCTTT